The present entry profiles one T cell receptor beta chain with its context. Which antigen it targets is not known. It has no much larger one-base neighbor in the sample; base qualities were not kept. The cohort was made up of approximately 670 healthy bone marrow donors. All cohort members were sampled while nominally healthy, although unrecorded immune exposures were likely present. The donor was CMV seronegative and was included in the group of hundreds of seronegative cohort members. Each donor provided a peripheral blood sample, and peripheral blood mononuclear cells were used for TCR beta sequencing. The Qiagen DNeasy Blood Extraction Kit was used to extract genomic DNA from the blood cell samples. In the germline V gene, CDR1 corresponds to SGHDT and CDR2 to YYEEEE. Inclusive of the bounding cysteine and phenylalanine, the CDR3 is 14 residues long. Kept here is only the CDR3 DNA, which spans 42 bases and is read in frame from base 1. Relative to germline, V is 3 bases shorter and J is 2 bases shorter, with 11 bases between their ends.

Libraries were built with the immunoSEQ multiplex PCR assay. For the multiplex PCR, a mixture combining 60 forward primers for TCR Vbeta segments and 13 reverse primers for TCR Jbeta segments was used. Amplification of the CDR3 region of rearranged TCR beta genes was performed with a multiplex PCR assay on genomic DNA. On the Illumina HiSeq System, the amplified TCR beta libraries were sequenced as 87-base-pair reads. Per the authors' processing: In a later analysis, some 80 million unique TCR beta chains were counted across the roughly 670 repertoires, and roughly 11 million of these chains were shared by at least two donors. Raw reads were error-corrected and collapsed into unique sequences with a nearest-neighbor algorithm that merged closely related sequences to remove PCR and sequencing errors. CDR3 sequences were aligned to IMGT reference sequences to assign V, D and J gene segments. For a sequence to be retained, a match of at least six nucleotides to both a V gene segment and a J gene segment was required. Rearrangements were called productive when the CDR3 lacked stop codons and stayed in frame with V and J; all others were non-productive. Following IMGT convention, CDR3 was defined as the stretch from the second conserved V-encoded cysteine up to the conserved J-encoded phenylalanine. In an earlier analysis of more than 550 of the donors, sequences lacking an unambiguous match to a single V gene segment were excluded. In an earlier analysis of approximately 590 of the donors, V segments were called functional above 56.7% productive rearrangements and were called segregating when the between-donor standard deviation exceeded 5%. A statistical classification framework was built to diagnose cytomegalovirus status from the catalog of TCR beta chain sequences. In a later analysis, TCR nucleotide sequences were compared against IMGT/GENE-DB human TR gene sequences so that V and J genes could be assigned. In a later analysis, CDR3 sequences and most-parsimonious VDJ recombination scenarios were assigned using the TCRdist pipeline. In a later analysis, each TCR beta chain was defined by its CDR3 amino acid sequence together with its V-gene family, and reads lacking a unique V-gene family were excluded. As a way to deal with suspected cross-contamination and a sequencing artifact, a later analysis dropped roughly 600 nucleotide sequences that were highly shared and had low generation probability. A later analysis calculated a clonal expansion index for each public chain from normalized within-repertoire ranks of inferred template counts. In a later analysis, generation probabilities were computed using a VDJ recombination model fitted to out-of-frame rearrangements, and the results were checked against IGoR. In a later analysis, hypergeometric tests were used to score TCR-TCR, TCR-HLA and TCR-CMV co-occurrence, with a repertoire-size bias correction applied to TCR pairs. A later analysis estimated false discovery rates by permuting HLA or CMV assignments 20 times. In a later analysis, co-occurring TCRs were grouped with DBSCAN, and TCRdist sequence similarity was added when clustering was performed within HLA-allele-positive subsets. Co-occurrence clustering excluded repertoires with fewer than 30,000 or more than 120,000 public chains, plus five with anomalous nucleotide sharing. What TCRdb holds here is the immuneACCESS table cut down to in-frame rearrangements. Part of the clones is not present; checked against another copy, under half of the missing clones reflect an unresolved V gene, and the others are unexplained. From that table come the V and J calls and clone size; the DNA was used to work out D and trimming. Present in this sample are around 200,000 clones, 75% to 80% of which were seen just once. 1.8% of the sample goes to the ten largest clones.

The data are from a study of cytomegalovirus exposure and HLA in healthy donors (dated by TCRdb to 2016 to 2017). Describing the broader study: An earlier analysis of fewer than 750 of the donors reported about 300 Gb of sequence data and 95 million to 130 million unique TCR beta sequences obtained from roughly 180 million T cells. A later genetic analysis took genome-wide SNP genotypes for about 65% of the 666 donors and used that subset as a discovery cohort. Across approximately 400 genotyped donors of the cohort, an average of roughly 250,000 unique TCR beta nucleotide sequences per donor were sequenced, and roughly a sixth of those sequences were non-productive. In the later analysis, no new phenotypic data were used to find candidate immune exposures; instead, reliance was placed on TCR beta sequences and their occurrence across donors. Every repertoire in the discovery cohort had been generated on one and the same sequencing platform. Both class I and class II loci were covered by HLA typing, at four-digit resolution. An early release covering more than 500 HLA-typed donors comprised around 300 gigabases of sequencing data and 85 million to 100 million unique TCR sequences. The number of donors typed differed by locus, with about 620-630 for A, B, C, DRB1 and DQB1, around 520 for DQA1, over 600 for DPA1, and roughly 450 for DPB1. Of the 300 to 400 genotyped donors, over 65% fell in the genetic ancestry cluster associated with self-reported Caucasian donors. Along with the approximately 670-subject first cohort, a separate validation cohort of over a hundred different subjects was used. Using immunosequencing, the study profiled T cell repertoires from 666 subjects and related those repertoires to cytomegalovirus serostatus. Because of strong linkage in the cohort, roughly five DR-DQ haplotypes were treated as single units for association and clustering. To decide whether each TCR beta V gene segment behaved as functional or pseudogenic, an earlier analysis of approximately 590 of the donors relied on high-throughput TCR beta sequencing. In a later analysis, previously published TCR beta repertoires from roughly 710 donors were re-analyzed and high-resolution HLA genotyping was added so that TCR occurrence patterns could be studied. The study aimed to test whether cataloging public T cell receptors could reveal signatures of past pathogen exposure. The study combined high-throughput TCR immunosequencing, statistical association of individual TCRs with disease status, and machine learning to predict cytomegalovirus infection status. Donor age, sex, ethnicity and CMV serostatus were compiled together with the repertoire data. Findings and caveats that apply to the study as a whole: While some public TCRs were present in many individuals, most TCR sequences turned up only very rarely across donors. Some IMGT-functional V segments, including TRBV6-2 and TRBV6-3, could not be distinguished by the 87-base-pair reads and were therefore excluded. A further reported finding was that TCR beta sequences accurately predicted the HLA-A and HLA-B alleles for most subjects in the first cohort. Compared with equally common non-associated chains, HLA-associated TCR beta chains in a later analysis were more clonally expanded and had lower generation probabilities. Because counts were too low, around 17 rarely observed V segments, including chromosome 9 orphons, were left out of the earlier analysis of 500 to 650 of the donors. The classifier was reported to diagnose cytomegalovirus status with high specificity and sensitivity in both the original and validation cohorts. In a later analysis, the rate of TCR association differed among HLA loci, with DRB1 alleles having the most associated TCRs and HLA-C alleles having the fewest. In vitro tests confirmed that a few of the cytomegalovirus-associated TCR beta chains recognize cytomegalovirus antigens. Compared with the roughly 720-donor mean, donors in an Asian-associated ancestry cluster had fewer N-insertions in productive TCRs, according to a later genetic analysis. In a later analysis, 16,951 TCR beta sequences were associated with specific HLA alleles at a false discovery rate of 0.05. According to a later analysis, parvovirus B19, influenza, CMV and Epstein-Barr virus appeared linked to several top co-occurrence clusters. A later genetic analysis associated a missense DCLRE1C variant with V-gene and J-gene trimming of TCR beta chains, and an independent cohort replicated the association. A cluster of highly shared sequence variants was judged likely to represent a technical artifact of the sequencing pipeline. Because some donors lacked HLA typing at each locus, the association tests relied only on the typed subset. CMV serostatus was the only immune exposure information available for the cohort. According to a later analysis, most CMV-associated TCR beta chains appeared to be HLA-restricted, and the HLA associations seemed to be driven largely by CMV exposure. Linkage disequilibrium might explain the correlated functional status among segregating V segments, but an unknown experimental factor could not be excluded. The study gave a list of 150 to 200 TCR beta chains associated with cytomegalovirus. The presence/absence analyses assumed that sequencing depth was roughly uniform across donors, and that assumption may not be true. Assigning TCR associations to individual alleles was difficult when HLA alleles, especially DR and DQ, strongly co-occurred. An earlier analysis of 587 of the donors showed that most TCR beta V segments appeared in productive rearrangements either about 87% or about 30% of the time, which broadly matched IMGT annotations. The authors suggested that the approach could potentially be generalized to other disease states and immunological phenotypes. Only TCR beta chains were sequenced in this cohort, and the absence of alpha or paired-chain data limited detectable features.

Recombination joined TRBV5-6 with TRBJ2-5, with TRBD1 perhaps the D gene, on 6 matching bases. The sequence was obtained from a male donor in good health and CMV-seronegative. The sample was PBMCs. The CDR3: CASSSWTVQETQYF. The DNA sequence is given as TGTGCCAGCAGCTCGTGGACAGTACAAGAGACCCAGTACTTC.